This T cell receptor (beta chain) was captured by sequencing in a study of OX40 agonist ivuxolimab in advanced cancers. Measured with immunoSEQ multiplex PCR; TCRdb has only the in-frame clones, and not every one. The table includes tens of thousands of clones, approximately 90% detected once. The germline V gene encodes CDR1 KGHSH and CDR2 LQKENI. This CDR3 spans 15 amino acids. V was trimmed by 1 base and J by 4 bases, leaving 11 bases between them. This receptor was taken from an adult with an advanced solid tumor such as melanoma, head and neck, liver or kidney cancer. This material consisted of CD4+ or CD8+ T cells sorted from blood, taken in a trial of the OX40 agonist ivuxolimab. The rearrangement uses TRBV18 and TRBJ2-1; D is possibly TRBD2 (6 bases). Here the CDR3 DNA reads TGTGCCAGCTCACCACTGGGACTGGGATACAATGAGCAGTTCTTC. Amino acids: CASSPLGLGYNEQFF.